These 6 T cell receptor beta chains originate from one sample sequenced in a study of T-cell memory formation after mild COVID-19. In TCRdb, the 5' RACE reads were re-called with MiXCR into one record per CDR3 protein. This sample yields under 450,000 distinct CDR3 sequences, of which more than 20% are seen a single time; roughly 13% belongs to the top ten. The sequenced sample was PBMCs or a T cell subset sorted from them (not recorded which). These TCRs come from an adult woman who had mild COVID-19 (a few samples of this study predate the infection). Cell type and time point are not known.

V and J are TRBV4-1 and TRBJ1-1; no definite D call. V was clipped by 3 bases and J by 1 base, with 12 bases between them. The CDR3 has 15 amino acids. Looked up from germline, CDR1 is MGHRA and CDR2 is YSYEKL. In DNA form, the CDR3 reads TGCGCCAGCAGCCAGAAGCTTCAACCGAACACTGAAGCTTTCTTT. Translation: CASSQKLQPNTEAFF.

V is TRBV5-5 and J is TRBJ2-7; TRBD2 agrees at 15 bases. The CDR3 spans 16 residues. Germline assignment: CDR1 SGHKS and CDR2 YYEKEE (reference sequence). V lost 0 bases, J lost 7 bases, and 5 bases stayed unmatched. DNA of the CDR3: TGTGCCAGCAGCTTGGGGCGGGGACTAGCGGGAGGAGAGCAGTACTTC. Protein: CASSLGRGLAGGEQYF.

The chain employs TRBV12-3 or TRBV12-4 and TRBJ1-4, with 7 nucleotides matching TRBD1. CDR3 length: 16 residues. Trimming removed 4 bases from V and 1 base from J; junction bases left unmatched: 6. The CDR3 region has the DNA TGTGCCAGCAGTTCAATCTCAGGGGGAACTAATGAAAAACTGTTTTTT. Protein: CASSSISGGTNEKLFF.

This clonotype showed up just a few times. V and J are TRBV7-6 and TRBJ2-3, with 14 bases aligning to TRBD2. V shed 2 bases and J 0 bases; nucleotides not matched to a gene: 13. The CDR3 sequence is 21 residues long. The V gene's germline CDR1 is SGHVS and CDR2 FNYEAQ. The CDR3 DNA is TGTGCCAGCAGCTTATTCGGGACAGCTGGGACTAGCGGGAGAAGCACAGATACGCAGTATTTT. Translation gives CASSLFGTAGTSGRSTDTQYF. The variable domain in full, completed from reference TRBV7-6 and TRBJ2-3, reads GAGVSQSPRYKVTKRGQDVALRCDPISGHVSLYWYRQALGQGPEFLTYFNYEAQQDKSGLPNDRFSAERPEGSISTLTIQRTEQRDSAMYRCASSLFGTAGTSGRSTDTQYFGPGTRLTVL.

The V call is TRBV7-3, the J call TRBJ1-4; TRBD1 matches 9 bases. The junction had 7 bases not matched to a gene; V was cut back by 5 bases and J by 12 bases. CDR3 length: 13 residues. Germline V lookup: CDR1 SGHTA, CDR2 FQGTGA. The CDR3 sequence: CASSARTGDELFF. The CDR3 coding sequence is TGTGCCAGCAGCGCGAGGACAGGGGACGAACTGTTTTTT.

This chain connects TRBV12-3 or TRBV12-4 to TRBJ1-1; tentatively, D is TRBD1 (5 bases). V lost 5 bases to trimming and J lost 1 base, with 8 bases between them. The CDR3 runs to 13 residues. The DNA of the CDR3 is TGTGCCAGCAGTGGGGCTTGGAACACTGAAGCTTTCTTT. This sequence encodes CASSGAWNTEAFF.